The 27 T cell receptor beta chains given below trace back to one sample, sequenced in a study of blood T cell repertoires in COVID-19. Sequencing was performed with immunoSEQ multiplex PCR; in TCRdb, only in-frame clones are kept and a portion is missing. This sample has approximately 150,000 clones, with 88% found just once. The sample was peripheral blood. All receptors come from a man between 65 and 85 years old with acute or convalescent COVID-19.

This chain joins TRBV5-4 and TRBJ2-7; 8 nucleotides line up with TRBD1. The germline CDR1 and CDR2 sequences are SGHNT and YYREEE (reference sequence). J was trimmed by 6 bases and V by 4 bases; bases with no gene match: 15. The CDR3 has 16 amino acids. CDR3 amino acids: CASSPGTGTGYGEQYF. As DNA, the CDR3 is TGTGCCAGCAGCCCAGGAACCGGGACAGGTTACGGCGAGCAGTACTTC.

The chain recombines TRBV2 with TRBJ2-7; D is possibly TRBD2 (6 bases). The germline gives CDR1 SNHLY, CDR2 FYNNEI. Trimming shortened V by 0 bases and J by 2 bases, and 11 bases separated the two germline ends. The CDR3 is 15 amino acids. The CDR3 nucleotides read TGTGCCAGCAGTGAAGCGCAGGGCGGGGCCTACGAGCAGTACTTC. The encoded protein is CASSEAQGGAYEQYF.

The chain links TRBV7-8 to TRBJ2-1, with a tentative D call TRBD2 (5 bases). CDR1 SGHVS and CDR2 FQNEAQ come from the germline V gene. The CDR3 contains 14 residues. Trimming took 3 bases from V and 5 from J, leaving 11 bases between them. CDR3 sequence reads: CASSLSDFHNEQFF. In nucleotides, the CDR3 is TGTGCCAGCAGCTTGTCGGACTTTCACAATGAGCAGTTCTTC. The entire variable domain, with the rest obtained from reference TRBV7-8 and TRBJ2-1, is as follows: GAGVSQSPRYKVAKRGQDVALRCDPISGHVSLFWYQQALGQGPEFLTYFQNEAQLDKSGLPSDRFFAERPEGSVSTLKIQRTQQEDSAVYLCASSLSDFHNEQFFGPGTRLTVL.

The chain has TRBV4-2 and TRBJ1-5; D remains ambiguous. This CDR3 region has 14 residues. The V and J ends lost 0 bases and 7 bases respectively, with 10 bases between them. Per germline, CDR1 LGHNA and CDR2 YNFKEQ. DNA for the CDR3: TGTGCCAGCAGCCAAGATCCAACGCAGCAGCCCCAGCATTTT. Its protein is CASSQDPTQQPQHF.

The chain combines TRBV7-9 with TRBJ1-2; the D is unclear. There are 12 residues in the CDR3. The V end lost 5 bases, the J end lost 5 bases, and 9 bases lay between the germline ends. Per the germline V gene, CDR1 is SEHNR and CDR2 is FQNEAQ (reference sequence). CDR3 coding DNA: TGTGCCAGCAGCCCGACGGGATATGGCTACACCTTC. Encoded protein: CASSPTGYGYTF.

The rearrangement uses TRBV5-1 and TRBJ1-1; TRBD1 agrees at 9 bases. With V trimmed by 3 bases and J by 5 bases, 11 bases remained unmatched. CDR1 is SGHRS and CDR2 is YFSETQ in the germline V gene. CDR3 size: 16 residues. CDR3: CASSSLPGQGGTEAFF. The CDR3 DNA reads TGCGCCAGCAGCTCGTTACCGGGACAGGGTGGAACTGAAGCTTTCTTT.

The chain is built from TRBV6-5 and TRBJ2-3, with a tentative D call TRBD2 (6 bases). Between the trimmed V and J ends, which lost 5 bases and 6 bases, there was a span of 15 bases. Germline loops: CDR1 MNHEY, CDR2 SVGAGI. The CDR3 extends over 14 amino acids. CDR3 bases: TGTGCCAGCAGTCGGGCCTCTGGGGGGGATACGCAGTATTTT. This sequence encodes CASSRASGGDTQYF.

V usage is TRBV6-5 and J usage is TRBJ1-6; 9 bases are a match to TRBD1. Germline assignment: CDR1 MNHEY and CDR2 SVGAGI. This CDR3 region has 14 residues. V lost 5 bases, J lost 13 bases, and 9 bases stayed unmatched. CDR3 sequence reads: CASSRPGQGTPLHF. The CDR3 region has the DNA TGTGCCAGCAGTCGCCCGGGACAGGGCACGCCCCTCCACTTT.

The J gene is TRBJ2-1, the V gene TRBV24-1; possibly TRBD2 for D (6 bases). This CDR3 has 16 amino acids. Germline loops: CDR1 KGHDR, CDR2 SFDVKD. V dropped 3 bases and J dropped 2 bases, with 13 bases sitting between them. CDR3 protein: CATSDRDFLTYNEQFF. CDR3 in DNA: TGTGCCACCAGTGATCGGGACTTCCTTACCTACAATGAGCAGTTCTTC.

The chain joins TRBV9 to TRBJ2-2; TRBD1 agrees at 7 bases. Germline V lookup: CDR1 SGDLS, CDR2 YYNGEE. The junction had 10 bases not matched to a gene; V was cut back by 4 bases and J by 4 bases. This CDR3 has 16 residues. CDR3 sequence reads: CASSPSPRGFTGELFF. The DNA of the CDR3 is TGTGCCAGCAGCCCCTCGCCCAGGGGGTTCACCGGGGAGCTGTTTTTT. Supplemented by reference TRBV9 and TRBJ2-2, the full variable domain reads DSGVTQTPKHLITATGQRVTLRCSPRSGDLSVYWYQQSLDQGLQFLIQYYNGEERAKGNILERFSAQQFPDLHSELNLSSLELGDSALYFCASSPSPRGFTGELFFGEGSRLTVL.

The J gene is TRBJ2-1, the V gene TRBV24-1, with D perhaps TRBD1 (7 bases). The germline V and J ends were trimmed by 4 bases and 10 bases, with 19 bases remaining between them. The CDR3 covers 15 residues. Germline CDR1 is KGHDR and CDR2 is SFDVKD. This CDR3 reads CATSDPTGPAGEQFF. In DNA, the CDR3 is TGTGCCACCAGTGACCCGACAGGGCCGGCGGGAGAGCAGTTCTTC.

The genes are TRBV3-1 (or the pseudogene TRBV3-2) and TRBJ1-2; 8 bases are a match to TRBD1. Germline trimming cut 7 bases from V and 5 bases from J; bases unmatched to any gene: 6. The CDR3 is made up of 13 amino acids. Germline V lookup: CDR1 LGHDT, CDR2 YNNKEL (reference sequence). The CDR3 reads CASNQGARYGYTF. For the CDR3, the DNA is TGTGCCAGCAATCAGGGGGCCCGGTATGGCTACACCTTC.

The J gene is TRBJ2-5, the V gene TRBV7-2, with TRBD1 identical over 12 bases. V was pared by 4 bases and J by 5 bases, with 5 bases of the junction left unmatched. There are 15 residues in the CDR3. Germline assignment: CDR1 SGHTA and CDR2 FQGNSA. DNA of the CDR3: TGTGCCAGCAGCTCGCCGGGACAGGGGGCTGAGACCCAGTACTTC. Amino acids: CASSSPGQGAETQYF.

The chain recombines TRBV6-6 with TRBJ2-7, with 8 bases fitting TRBD1. Per the germline V gene, CDR1 is MNHNY and CDR2 is SVGAGI (reference sequence). With 6 bases clipped from V and 7 bases from J, the junction kept 20 bases outside the gene matches. CDR3 length: 17 residues. For the CDR3, the DNA is TGTGCCAGCAGACGACAGGGGTGGGCTACCTATGAGGGGGAGCAGTACTTC. Encoded protein: CASRRQGWATYEGEQYF.

The V gene is TRBV28, the J gene TRBJ1-4; no definite D call. CDR3 length: 12 amino acids. V was cut by 3 bases and J by 8 bases, with 7 bases left in between. CDR1 and CDR2 from the germline V gene are MDHEN and SYDVKM. The CDR3 loop is CASSFGSEKLFF. The CDR3 DNA is TGTGCCAGCAGTTTCGGGTCCGAAAAACTGTTTTTT.

This clone was picked up a small number of times. This chain joins TRBV24-1 and TRBJ1-1; 7 bases map to TRBD1. Per germline, CDR1 KGHDR and CDR2 SFDVKD. V trimming: 4 bases; J trimming: 6 bases; junction bases outside the gene matches: 10. The CDR3 spans 15 residues. CDR3 residues: CATSDSHRGRAEAFF. The CDR3 DNA sequence: TGTGCCACCAGTGACTCCCACAGGGGAAGGGCTGAAGCTTTCTTT.

This clone was seen just once. The J gene is TRBJ1-5, the V gene TRBV5-1; D not certain. The length of the CDR3 is 13 residues. Germline V CDR1 and CDR2: SGHRS, YFSETQ. The V and J ends lost 0 bases and 7 bases respectively, with 8 bases between them. CDR3 DNA: TGCGCCAGCAGCTTGGGGGCCAACCAGCCCCAGCATTTT. Amino acid sequence: CASSLGANQPQHF. Full variable domain (outside the CDR3, taken from reference TRBV5-1 and TRBJ1-5): KAGVTQTPRYLIKTRGQQVTLSCSPISGHRSVSWYQQTPGQGLQFLFEYFSETQRNKGNFPGRFSGRQFSNSRSEMNVSTLELGDSALYLCASSLGANQPQHFGDGTRLSIL.

The chain carries TRBV6-5 and TRBJ1-1; D may be TRBD1 (6 bases). The germline V and J ends were trimmed by 5 bases and 1 base, with 11 bases remaining between them. The length of the CDR3 is 14 residues. Per the germline V gene, CDR1 is MNHEY and CDR2 is SVGAGI. The CDR3 DNA reads TGTGCCAGCAGTCGACAGGAGAGGAACACTGAAGCTTTCTTT. Protein: CASSRQERNTEAFF.

The chain uses TRBV28 and TRBJ1-4; TRBD1 aligns across 9 bases. CDR3 length equals 14 residues. Germline-derived CDR1 and CDR2 are MDHEN and SYDVKM. With V trimmed by 6 bases and J by 4 bases, 3 bases remained unmatched. CDR3 protein: CASRLGQGNEKLFF. Here the CDR3 DNA reads TGTGCCAGCAGACTGGGACAGGGTAATGAAAAACTGTTTTTT.

This clone was seen once. The V gene is TRBV6-5, the J gene TRBJ2-2; the D gene is possibly TRBD2 (5 bases). Trimming pared 6 bases from V and 4 bases from J, leaving 6 bases between. Germline V gene lookup returns CDR1 MNHEY and CDR2 SVGAGI. This CDR3 spans 12 amino acids. CDR3 residues: CASSRGTGELFF. The CDR3 region has the DNA TGTGCCAGCAGCCGGGGCACCGGGGAGCTGTTTTTT.

This CDR3 reads CASSLREGRNEQFF. CDR3 nucleotide sequence: TGTGCCAGCAGTCTCCGGGAGGGCCGGAATGAGCAGTTCTTC. This chain uses TRBV2 with TRBJ2-1, with TRBD2 matching 8 bases. This CDR3 contains 14 residues. V lost 5 bases, J lost 7 bases, and 7 bases stayed unmatched. CDR1 and CDR2 from the germline V gene are SNHLY and FYNNEI.

The rearrangement uses TRBV10-2 and TRBJ2-7; weak D call: TRBD2 (5 bases). Per germline, CDR1 WSHSY and CDR2 SAAADI. This CDR3 region has 15 residues. V lost 0 bases to trimming and J lost 4 bases, with 13 bases between them. CDR3 in amino acids: CASSESGGRMYEQYF. Here the CDR3 DNA reads TGCGCCAGCAGTGAGTCCGGTGGGAGAATGTACGAGCAGTACTTC.

J is TRBJ2-2 and V is TRBV5-1; TRBD2 might be the D (5 bases). This CDR3 spans 14 amino acids. Between the trimmed V and J ends, which lost 1 base and 4 bases, there was a span of 8 bases. CDR1 and CDR2 (germline): SGHRS, YFSETQ. CDR3 residues: CASSLSRGTGELFF. CDR3 coding DNA: TGCGCCAGCAGCTTGTCCCGGGGCACCGGGGAGCTGTTTTTT.

The chain has TRBV7-9 and TRBJ1-2, with D hard to call. Per the germline V gene, CDR1 is SEHNR and CDR2 is FQNEAQ (reference sequence). This CDR3 contains 12 residues. Trimming took off 4 bases at V and 6 bases at J, with 9 bases between the two ends. DNA of the CDR3: TGTGCCAGCAGCTGGGCAGCGGATGGCTACACCTTC. This sequence encodes CASSWAADGYTF.

This chain connects TRBV28 to TRBJ2-5; D gene unclear. This CDR3 has 12 residues. Germline lookup yields CDR1 MDHEN and CDR2 SYDVKM. V was clipped by 2 bases and J by 5 bases, with 6 bases between them. The CDR3 loop is CASSLIRETQYF. The CDR3 DNA is TGTGCCAGCAGTTTAATCCGGGAGACCCAGTACTTC.

The gene calls are TRBV7-8 and TRBJ2-5; the D gene is possibly TRBD1 (6 bases). V dropped 5 bases and J dropped 0 bases, with 13 bases sitting between them. The CDR3 covers 15 residues. CDR1 is SGHVS and CDR2 is FQNEAQ in the germline V gene. CDR3 nucleotides: TGTGCCAGCAGCCGAGGGGACACCTACCAAGAGACCCAGTACTTC. It translates to CASSRGDTYQETQYF.

The gene calls are TRBV3-1 (or the pseudogene TRBV3-2) and TRBJ2-7; 7 bases are shared with TRBD2. The length of the CDR3 is 15 residues. After removal of 1 base from V and 6 bases from J, the junction contained 9 bases not matched to a gene. The germline V gene has CDR1 LGHDT and CDR2 YNNKEL (reference sequence). CDR3 amino acids: CASSQGASGAGEQYF. The CDR3, as DNA: TGTGCCAGCAGCCAAGGGGCTAGCGGTGCAGGCGAGCAGTACTTC.